This T cell receptor beta chain was found in a study of neoadjuvant anti-PD-1 for oral cavity cancer. Indicated time point: after neoadjuvant nivolumab, at surgical resection. Repertoires were generated with immunoSEQ multiplex PCR, while TCRdb's copy carries only in-frame clones and drops some. The sample comprises approximately 13,000 clones, around 70% of which are singletons, and 3% to 3.5% rests with the top ten. Per the germline V gene, CDR1 is MGHRA and CDR2 is YSYEKL. The CDR3 sequence is 15 residues long. Deletions cut 0 bases from V and 2 bases from J, with 9 bases between. J is TRBJ2-3 and V is TRBV4-1, with unresolved D. The receptor comes from a person aged 40 to 85 with oral cavity squamous cell carcinoma. The sample was PBMCs, taken after nivolumab (anti-PD-1) treatment. CDR3 nucleotide sequence: TGCGCCAGCAGCCAAGATAACAGACCCACAGATACGCAGTATTTT. It specifies CASSQDNRPTDTQYF.